These T cell receptor beta chains were read from a single sample in a study of shared clonotypes between healthy human individuals. Using immunoSEQ multiplex PCR, the repertoire was profiled, and TCRdb retains in-frame clones only, with some absent. Counted here are more than 2 million clones, around 95% occurring once; the ten biggest clones make up 0.1% to 0.15%. Sequenced material: naive CD4+ T cells sorted from blood. Receptor source: a man aged 18 to 30 in good health. Both conserved end residues are part of each CDR3. The D gene is left open where the match is weak. Size is stated for part of the rows, as once, few or many counts, or as a class when the clone is expanded.

clone_size,j_call,d_call,v_call,cdr3_nt,cdr3_aa
.,TRBJ2-1,TRBD2,TRBV2,TGTGCCAGCAGCCAGCGGGAGGGCATACTCTACAATGAGCAGTTCTTC,CASSQREGILYNEQFF
.,TRBJ1-6,.,TRBV30,TGTGCCTGGGGACCTGTGGGGAGTTCACCCCTCCACTTT,CAWGPVGSSPLHF
.,TRBJ2-3,.,TRBV7-3,TGTGCCAGCAGCTTAAGGATGACACCTCAGGGGACAGATACGCAGTATTTT,CASSLRMTPQGTDTQYF
.,TRBJ2-2,.,TRBV7-6,TGTGCCAGCAGCTTGGAACGACTGAACACCGGGGAGCTGTTTTTT,CASSLERLNTGELFF
.,TRBJ2-7,.,TRBV11-2,TGTGCCAGCAGCATCCAGATAGGGAGCTCCTACGAGCAGTACTTC,CASSIQIGSSYEQYF
many,TRBJ2-3,TRBD2,TRBV11-2,TGTGCCAGCAGCCAGCAAATAGCGGGGGGAGATACGCAGTATTTT,CASSQQIAGGDTQYF
.,TRBJ2-5,.,TRBV7-2,TGTGCCAGCAGCCTTAACAGGGTTCAGGAGACCCAGTACTTC,CASSLNRVQETQYF
.,TRBJ2-1,TRBD2,TRBV7-8,TGTGCCAGCAGCCTCTACTCAAGCTCCTCGACTAGCGGGAGCTACAATGAGCAGTTCTTC,CASSLYSSSSTSGSYNEQFF
.,TRBJ1-3,.,TRBV2,TGTGCCAGCAGGGTCAGGGACTCTGGAAACACCATATATTTT,CASRVRDSGNTIYF
.,TRBJ1-3,.,TRBV5-4,TGTGCCAGCAGCTTGGACACTGTTGGAAACACCATATATTTT,CASSLDTVGNTIYF
.,TRBJ2-5,.,TRBV7-9,TGTGCCAGCAGCTTATCCTCCGAGACCCAGTACTTC,CASSLSSETQYF
.,TRBJ1-4,.,TRBV11-2,TGTGCCAGCAGCTGGTCCGGAGAAAAACTGTTTTTT,CASSWSGEKLFF
.,TRBJ2-5,TRBD1,TRBV5-8,TGTGCCAGCAGCTTGTCCGGGACAGGGATCCAAGAGACCCAGTACTTC,CASSLSGTGIQETQYF
few,TRBJ1-2,.,TRBV30,TGTGTCATGAATCCTAACTATGGCTACACCTTC,CVMNPNYGYTF
.,TRBJ2-5,.,TRBV2,TGTGCCAGCAACGGAGCACAGGACCAAGAGACCCAGTACTTC,CASNGAQDQETQYF
.,TRBJ1-5,.,TRBV7-2,TGTGCCAGCAGCTTAGAGGGAGGAGGCAATCAGCCCCAGCATTTT,CASSLEGGGNQPQHF
.,TRBJ1-5,.,TRBV19,TGTGCCAGTAAGGCACAGTTCAATCAGCCCCAGCATTTT,CASKAQFNQPQHF
.,TRBJ1-2,.,TRBV19,TGTGCCAGTACCCAAAGGCAGGGGTTCTATGGCTACACCTTC,CASTQRQGFYGYTF
.,TRBJ1-4,TRBD1,TRBV29-1,TGCAGCGTTACAGGGGGCGGTTCGGAAAAACTGTTTTTT,CSVTGGGSEKLFF
.,TRBJ1-5,.,TRBV5-8,TGTGCCAGCAGTAAGCCAAGGCAGCCCCAGCATTTT,CASSKPRQPQHF
.,TRBJ1-2,.,TRBV7-2,TGTGCCAGCAGCTTAAACCAGGGCTCCGCTAACTATGGCTACACCTTC,CASSLNQGSANYGYTF
.,TRBJ1-1,TRBD1,TRBV6-5,TGTGCCAGCAGCACAGGGGGCCGAACTGAAGCTTTCTTT,CASSTGGRTEAFF
.,TRBJ1-6,.,TRBV5-8,TGTGCCAGCACCGTGAATTGGATTCCCAATTCACCCCTCCACTTT,CASTVNWIPNSPLHF
.,TRBJ1-5,.,TRBV27,TGTGCCAGCAGAAAACAGAGGTCTAGCAATCAGCCCCAGCATTTT,CASRKQRSSNQPQHF
.,TRBJ1-5,.,TRBV9,TGTGCCAGCAGCGTAGGAGACACGACCGGTTTAAGGCCTCAGCATTTT,CASSVGDTTGLRPQHF
.,TRBJ2-5,.,TRBV19,TGTGCCAGTAGTCCCAGACGGCCGGGGACCCAGTACTTC,CASSPRRPGTQYF
.,TRBJ1-6,.,TRBV18,TGTGCCAGCTCACAACGACTCGACACAACCTATAATTCACCCCTCCACTTT,CASSQRLDTTYNSPLHF
.,TRBJ1-3,.,TRBV10-3,TGTGCCATCAGCGGGACCGGCTCTGGAAACACCATATATTTT,CAISGTGSGNTIYF
.,TRBJ1-1,TRBD1,TRBV19,TGTGCCAGTAGCAGGACAGGGGTGGGCACTGAAGCTTTCTTT,CASSRTGVGTEAFF
.,TRBJ1-2,TRBD1,TRBV29-1,TGCAGCGTTGAACAGGGGGGTCAGACTAACTATGGCTACACCTTC,CSVEQGGQTNYGYTF
.,TRBJ1-6,.,TRBV7-9,TGTGCCAGCAGCTTAGACGGGGGCTCCTATAATTCACCCCTCCACTTT,CASSLDGGSYNSPLHF
.,TRBJ2-3,.,TRBV5-1,TGCGCCAGCAGCTCTGGGGTGGGGATTAGCACAGATACGCAGTATTTT,CASSSGVGISTDTQYF
.,TRBJ1-2,.,TRBV11-2,TGTGCCAGCAGCCCGACGACCAAGGGGAACTATGGCTACACCTTC,CASSPTTKGNYGYTF
.,TRBJ2-4,.,TRBV27,TGTGCCAGCAGTTTCAGGACTAAAAACATTCAGTACTTC,CASSFRTKNIQYF
.,TRBJ2-5,.,TRBV2,TGTGCCAGCAGTGGCAGGGGTCTTGTAGAGACCCAGTACTTC,CASSGRGLVETQYF
.,TRBJ2-5,TRBD2,TRBV7-9,TGTGCCAGCAGTCGAGCTCTAGCGGGAGGGCCAGGGGAGACCCAGTACTTC,CASSRALAGGPGETQYF
.,TRBJ2-3,.,TRBV7-9,TGTGCCAGCAGCTTAGCGCTAGCGACGACCACAGATACGCAGTATTTT,CASSLALATTTDTQYF
.,TRBJ2-7,.,TRBV19,TGTGCCAGTAGTACACAGGGTCGACACGAGCAGTACTTC,CASSTQGRHEQYF
.,TRBJ2-1,TRBD1,TRBV14,TGTGCCAGCAGCCGACGGGACAGGGACTACAATGAGCAGTTCTTC,CASSRRDRDYNEQFF
.,TRBJ1-6,.,TRBV4-3,TGCGCCAGCAGCCAAGAAATGGCCAATTCACCCCTCCACTTT,CASSQEMANSPLHF
few,TRBJ1-6,TRBD1,TRBV5-5,TGTGCCAGCAGCTATCCCGGGACAGGGAATTCACCCCTCCACTTT,CASSYPGTGNSPLHF
.,TRBJ2-1,TRBD2,TRBV5-1,TGCGCCAGCAGAGATCCTAGCGGGAGCTGGTATGAGCAGTTCTTC,CASRDPSGSWYEQFF
.,TRBJ2-3,TRBD1,TRBV28,TGTGCCAGCAGTTCCGGTGACAGGGGCACAGATACGCAGTATTTT,CASSSGDRGTDTQYF
.,TRBJ1-1,.,TRBV4-1,TGCGCCAGCAGCCAAGACGACAGAAGAAACACTGAAGCTTTCTTT,CASSQDDRRNTEAFF
once,TRBJ2-3,TRBD1,TRBV28,TGTGCCAGCAGTTTATTGGCAGGGGGTGATACGCAGTATTTT,CASSLLAGGDTQYF
.,TRBJ2-7,.,TRBV9,TGTGCCAGCAGCGTAGGCGGGGACGTTGGAGGCGAGCAGTACTTC,CASSVGGDVGGEQYF
.,TRBJ1-5,.,TRBV7-9,TGTGCCAGCAGCTTAGAAACCGGGACAAAGGGTCAGTCCCAGCATTTT,CASSLETGTKGQSQHF
.,TRBJ1-6,TRBD1,TRBV7-9,TGTGCCAGCAGCTTAGCGCCCCAAGACAGGGCTGATAATTCACCCCTCCACTTT,CASSLAPQDRADNSPLHF
.,TRBJ1-1,.,TRBV28,TGTGCCAGCAGTCCCGTTCCGAGGGCTGAAGCTTTCTTT,CASSPVPRAEAFF
.,TRBJ2-7,TRBD1,TRBV15,TGTGCCACCAGCAGAGCCCGACAGGGCGGATACGAGCAGTACTTC,CATSRARQGGYEQYF
.,TRBJ2-3,TRBD2,TRBV4-1,TGCGCCAGCAGCCAAGAACCCCTTCAGGCTAGCGGGGAGTATTTT,CASSQEPLQASGEYF
once,TRBJ1-1,.,TRBV11-1,TGTGCCAGCAGCGGACGGGTTGGCGGGAACACTGAAGCTTTCTTT,CASSGRVGGNTEAFF
.,TRBJ2-7,TRBD1,TRBV11-2,TGTGCCAGCAGCCAGGACAGGATCCACGAGCAGTACTTC,CASSQDRIHEQYF